This TCR beta chain was sequenced for a study of T-cell reconstitution after alpha-beta-depleted transplantation in children. Overall study findings and caveats: The authors attributed T-cell counts and diversity one year after transplant mostly to newly produced T cells. Certain patients had high TCRbeta diversity at day 60, and it came from recipient T cells and thymic progenitors that survived. Roughly two months post-transplant, alpha-beta T cells reportedly originated from several hundred graft clones that had expanded.

The CDR3 spans 17 residues. Germline assignment: CDR1 SGHDN and CDR2 FVKESK. Unique molecular identifiers were incorporated when the TCRbeta library was constructed. MiXCR, applied by TCRdb to the PCR reads, yields one record per CDR3 protein. The repertoire holds several thousand distinct CDR3 sequences, with about 30% as singletons. On this clonotype: The antigen is not known. One end of the junction varies from germline; a read error may be responsible.

Here the sequenced sample was peripheral blood, taken 60 days after TCRalphabeta/CD19-depleted stem cell transplant. The chain uses TRBV14 and TRBJ2-3; perhaps TRBD1 as D (5 bases). The sequence was collected from a boy less than two years old who had a stem cell transplant for SCID, so the T cells may come from the graft donor. The CDR3 loop reads CASSQFRGLLVTDTQYF. The CDR3 bases are TGTGCCAGCAGCCAGTTTAGGGGCCTCTTAGTCACAGATACACAGTATTTT.